This TCR beta chain was obtained from a study of technical replicates of blood from several donors. V shed 3 bases, J shed 8 bases, and the junction held 15 bases outside the gene matches. The CDR3 contains 18 residues. Germline loops: CDR1 MGHDK, CDR2 SYGVNS. TCRdb's table, derived via immunoSEQ multiplex PCR, lists solely in-frame clones and lacks some. The table lists over 85,000 clones, approximately 96% of them singletons. The gene calls are TRBV25-1 and TRBJ1-4, with 10 bases that match TRBD1. Sequenced input: T cells isolated from PBMCs. The TCR was taken from a human donor in good health. In nucleotides, the CDR3 is TGTGCCAGCAGTGATCCCCAGCGACGACAGGGGGCACCGGAAAAACTGTTTTTT. This encodes CASSDPQRRQGAPEKLFF.